These 8 T cell receptor beta chains came from one sample sequenced in a study of blood T cell repertoires in COVID-19 (dated by TCRdb to between 2020 and 2021). To prepare the library, the immunoSEQ multiplex PCR assay was applied. TCRdb mirrors the immuneACCESS table, restricted to in-frame sequences. Some clones are absent from its copies; in checked studies, under half trace to an unresolved V gene, and the reason for the others is unknown. This sample lists a few hundred thousand clones; 70% to 90% were detected once. Of the sample, over 7% falls within the top ten clones. Sequencing was carried out using PBMCs or T cells enriched from blood (not recorded which). Receptor source: a woman aged 40 to 50 with acute COVID-19.

The genes are TRBV30 and TRBJ2-3; 10 bases fit TRBD2. V shed 0 bases and J 0 bases; nucleotides not matched to a gene: 9. The CDR3 has 18 amino acids. The germline gives CDR1 GTSNPN, CDR2 SVGIG (reference sequence). The CDR3 loop is CAWSVWGRTSGSTDTQYF. Here the CDR3 DNA reads TGTGCCTGGAGTGTTTGGGGCCGGACTAGCGGTAGCACAGATACGCAGTATTTT.

This chain connects TRBV19 to TRBJ1-3; D is undetermined. CDR3 length: 17 residues. Germline V gene data show CDR1 as LNHDA and CDR2 as SQIVND (reference sequence). V lost 0 bases and J 0 bases, leaving 12 bases between the germline ends. The CDR3, as DNA: TGTGCCAGTAGTATAGATCTATTGGGCAGCTCTGGAAACACCATATATTTT. This translates into CASSIDLLGSSGNTIYF.

J is TRBJ1-1 and V is TRBV19; unclear D gene. Trimming pared 5 bases from V and 4 bases from J, leaving 11 bases between. From germline, CDR1 is LNHDA and CDR2 SQIVND (reference sequence). This CDR3 contains 13 residues. CDR3 protein: CASSLERRTEAFF. Here the CDR3 DNA reads TGTGCCAGTAGTCTCGAGAGGCGCACTGAAGCTTTCTTT.

This clone was recorded a few times. The chain combines TRBV5-1 with TRBJ2-5; 8 bases fit TRBD1. The CDR3 consists of 15 residues. CDR1 and CDR2 from the germline V gene are SGHRS and YFSETQ. Losses at the gene ends were 3 bases for V and 1 base for J; bases not matched to a gene: 5. This CDR3 reads CASSSGTGLQETQYF. CDR3 bases: TGCGCCAGCAGCTCCGGGACAGGACTCCAAGAGACCCAGTACTTC.

The V gene is TRBV27, the J gene TRBJ1-1; maybe TRBD1 (5 bases). The germline V gene has CDR1 MNHEY and CDR2 SMNVEV (reference sequence). Trimming removed 6 bases from V and 2 bases from J, with 10 bases in between. The CDR3 covers 13 residues. The CDR3, as DNA: TGTGCCAGCAGCCCAGGGTACAACACTGAAGCTTTCTTT. It specifies CASSPGYNTEAFF.

This clone occurred a few times. The V and J genes are TRBV6-5 and TRBJ2-1; 10 positions match TRBD1. Germline trimming cut 4 bases from V and 8 bases from J; bases unmatched to any gene: 5. The germline V gene encodes CDR1 MNHEY and CDR2 SVGAGI. The CDR3 runs to 14 residues. CDR3 region: CASSFSGTGDEQFF. In DNA, the CDR3 is TGTGCCAGCAGTTTTTCCGGGACAGGGGATGAGCAGTTCTTC.

J is TRBJ1-3 and V is TRBV5-1, with TRBD1 as a possible D gene (6 bases). V shed 0 bases and J shed 0 bases, with 13 bases lying between them. From germline, CDR1 is SGHRS and CDR2 YFSETQ. There are 17 residues in the CDR3. CDR3 nucleotides: TGCGCCAGCAGCTTGGAGCCGACAGGCAGCTCTGGAAACACCATATATTTT. Protein sequence: CASSLEPTGSSGNTIYF.

The V and J genes are TRBV9 and TRBJ2-7; D might be TRBD1 (7 bases). This CDR3 region has 16 residues. Deletions cut 2 bases from V and 6 bases from J, with 21 bases between. Per the germline V gene, CDR1 is SGDLS and CDR2 is YYNGEE. The CDR3: CASSVAGGPSNGEQYF. The CDR3 DNA reads as TGTGCCAGCAGCGTTGCAGGGGGGCCCTCTAATGGCGAGCAGTACTTC.